The 8 T cell receptor beta chains below come from one sample, sequenced in a study of T cell changes during pregnancy in multiple sclerosis. Using immunoSEQ multiplex PCR, the repertoire was profiled, and TCRdb retains in-frame clones only, with some absent. The sample includes 80,000 to 100,000 clones, 90% to 95% of them seen just once. The sample here was peripheral blood, taken after pregnancy. These receptors were taken from a female donor with multiple sclerosis, enrolled in a pregnancy study.

The chain uses TRBV9 and TRBJ2-2; 11 bases are shared with TRBD1. Germline lookup yields CDR1 SGDLS and CDR2 YYNGEE. With 4 bases clipped from V and 7 bases from J, the junction kept 9 bases outside the gene matches. The CDR3 extends over 16 amino acids. Here the CDR3 reads CASSSRSGTGGGELFF. For the CDR3, the DNA is TGTGCCAGCAGCTCGAGATCCGGGACAGGGGGCGGGGAGCTGTTTTTT.

J is TRBJ2-7 and V is TRBV2; tentative D call: TRBD2 (5 bases). Trimming left V 3 bases short and J 2 bases short, with 8 bases between. The CDR3 length is 13 residues. Germline CDR1 is SNHLY and CDR2 is FYNNEI. The DNA of the CDR3 is TGTGCCAGCAGTGATTCCGGGGCCTACGAGCAGTACTTC. Its translation is CASSDSGAYEQYF.

There are a few counts of this clone. The chain employs TRBV5-4 and TRBJ1-2; D may be TRBD1 (6 bases). The ends were cut back, 0 bases at V and 6 bases at J, with 15 bases in the middle. Per the germline V gene, CDR1 is SGHNT and CDR2 is YYREEE (reference sequence). The CDR3 sequence is 15 residues long. The CDR3 region is CASSLDGGQIDGYTF. The DNA of the CDR3 is TGTGCCAGCAGCTTGGACGGGGGGCAGATAGATGGCTACACCTTC.

The chain carries TRBV4-3 and TRBJ2-2, with D perhaps matching TRBD1 (5 bases). The CDR3 length is 15 residues. V was clipped by 3 bases and J by 4 bases, with 12 bases between them. The germline CDR1 and CDR2 sequences are LGHNA and YSLEER. The CDR3 nucleotides read TGCGCCAGCAGCCAGGGAACAGGTAGCACCGGGGAGCTGTTTTTT. Amino acids: CASSQGTGSTGELFF.

This chain joins TRBV28 and TRBJ2-1, with D perhaps TRBD2 (6 bases). The CDR3 has 15 residues. Germline V gene sequence: CDR1 MDHEN, CDR2 SYDVKM. V lost 3 bases, J lost 2 bases, and 11 bases lay in between. The CDR3 sequence is CASSFFSGPYNEQFF. The DNA of the CDR3 is TGTGCCAGCAGTTTTTTTAGCGGACCCTACAATGAGCAGTTCTTC.

The CDR3 DNA sequence: TGTGCCAGCTCACCACCCCCTACCGGGACACCCGCTTTCTTT. This gives the protein CASSPPPTGTPAFF. This chain connects TRBV18 to TRBJ1-1, with TRBD1 as a possible D gene (6 bases). Germline CDR1 is KGHSH and CDR2 is LQKENI. The CDR3 loop spans 14 amino acids. The germline V and J ends were trimmed by 0 bases and 11 bases, with 16 bases remaining between them.

This chain uses TRBV10-3 with TRBJ1-3; the match to TRBD1 covers 7 bases. Looked up from germline, CDR1 is ENHRY and CDR2 is SYGVKD. The CDR3 is 14 residues long. V shed 6 bases, J shed 6 bases, and the junction held 8 bases outside the gene matches. CDR3 amino acids: CAISKGAGENTIYF. As DNA, the CDR3 is TGTGCCATCAGCAAGGGGGCTGGAGAAAACACCATATATTTT.

The chain joins TRBV27 to TRBJ2-7, with a tentative D call TRBD1 (6 bases). CDR1 is MNHEY and CDR2 is SMNVEV in the germline V gene (reference sequence). This CDR3 is 14 amino acids long. V was cut by 3 bases and J by 4 bases, with 13 bases left in between. The CDR3: CASSFRGLGYEQYF. The CDR3 region has the DNA TGTGCCAGCAGTTTCAGGGGTCTCGGTTACGAGCAGTACTTC.